This TCR beta chain emerged from a study of T cells in Graves' hyperthyroidism and ophthalmopathy. Using RNA transcripts as the source, TCR beta CDR3 regions were amplified. TCR CDR3 regions were first amplified by RT-PCR with HTBI primers. Each CDR3 protein gets one entry after TCRdb re-called the multiplex PCR reads with MiXCR. The table has 600,000 or so distinct CDR3 sequences, under 60% seen once. Not enrolled were patients with uncontrolled infection, other autoimmune disease, pregnancy or lactation. This CDR3 region has 14 residues. Germline values: CDR1 SGHVS, CDR2 FQNEAQ. The V end was cut by 4 bases, the J end by 2 bases, with 11 bases between.

The specimen was peripheral blood or thyroid tissue (not recorded which). The rearrangement joins TRBV7-8 to TRBJ1-2; TRBD1 is a possible D gene (5 bases). The receptor was derived from a woman aged 18 to 35 with Graves' hyperthyroidism. CDR3 region: CASSYDGGNYGYTF. The CDR3 DNA sequence: TGTGCCAGCAGCTACGACGGGGGAAACTATGGCTACACCTTC.